A selection of T cell receptor beta chains follows, all from one sample in a study of CD8+ T cells in alopecia areata. Clones were sequenced by immunoSEQ multiplex PCR, and TCRdb holds only the in-frame ones, with some missing. Here the sample spans tens of thousands of clones, about 43% being singletons. The sample was CD8+ T cells sorted from blood, taken at approximately week 37, from a patient treated with tofacitinib. The receptors derive from a human donor with alopecia areata. Each CDR3 is given with its conserved first and last residue. Expanded clones get a size class; other rows say once, few or many, or leave the size out.

V gene: TRBV7-9
clone size: -
CDR3 protein: CASSLRVGRGDGGELFF

V gene: TRBV9
clone size: -
CDR3 protein: CASSAGVGYGYTF

V gene: TRBV19
clone size: -
CDR3 protein: CASKALGYGYTF

V gene: TRBV4-1
clone size: -
CDR3 protein: CASSQEPGATDTQYF

V gene: TRBV4-3
clone size: -
CDR3 protein: CASSQAGTTYGYTF

V gene: TRBV27
clone size: -
CDR3 protein: CASSPRQGVTEAFF

V gene: TRBV6-6
clone size: -
CDR3 protein: CASSFTPAERHEQFF

V gene: TRBV4-1
clone size: -
CDR3 protein: CASSPEGTPGYEQYF

V gene: TRBV29-1
clone size: -
CDR3 protein: CSVVGDKYEQYF

V gene: TRBV28
clone size: -
CDR3 protein: CASSFLGDDNEQFF

V gene: TRBV4-1
clone size: -
CDR3 protein: CASSRVDGNNQPQHF

V gene: TRBV27
clone size: -
CDR3 protein: CASSWGGSYEQYF

V gene: TRBV15
clone size: few
CDR3 protein: CATTLGTGFPGELFF

V gene: TRBV11-2
clone size: few
CDR3 protein: CASSPSGNRGYNEQFF

V gene: TRBV29-1
clone size: once
CDR3 protein: CSVATGGITEAFF

V gene: TRBV29-1
clone size: -
CDR3 protein: CSVEFTGGPRWAFF

V gene: TRBV21-1
clone size: few
CDR3 protein: CASDTISQYF

V gene: TRBV9
clone size: once
CDR3 protein: CASTEGPTGFDGTEAFF

V gene: TRBV29-1
clone size: few
CDR3 protein: CSVGGSLGTQYF

V gene: TRBV4-1
clone size: -
CDR3 protein: CASSPYGSGYTF

V gene: TRBV4-1
clone size: once
CDR3 protein: CASSQTRTSDTQYF

V gene: TRBV29-1
clone size: -
CDR3 protein: CSVGHNYGYTF

V gene: TRBV7-2
clone size: -
CDR3 protein: CAFIFEGFYNEQFF

V gene: TRBV11-2
clone size: -
CDR3 protein: CATLQQGKQFF

V gene: TRBV25-1
clone size: -
CDR3 protein: CASSEESETQYF

V gene: TRBV27
clone size: once
CDR3 protein: CASGPGTGNIQYF

V gene: TRBV7-2
clone size: -
CDR3 protein: CASSLGTHDVETQYF

V gene: TRBV6-1
clone size: -
CDR3 protein: CASTPSVFDEQFF

V gene: TRBV11-2
clone size: many
CDR3 protein: CASSLAEDNQETQYF

V gene: TRBV27
clone size: -
CDR3 protein: CASSLVSGELFF

V gene: TRBV29-1
clone size: few
CDR3 protein: CSVTSSSGPRPYEQYF

V gene: TRBV6-5
clone size: -
CDR3 protein: CASSYSLGDETQYF